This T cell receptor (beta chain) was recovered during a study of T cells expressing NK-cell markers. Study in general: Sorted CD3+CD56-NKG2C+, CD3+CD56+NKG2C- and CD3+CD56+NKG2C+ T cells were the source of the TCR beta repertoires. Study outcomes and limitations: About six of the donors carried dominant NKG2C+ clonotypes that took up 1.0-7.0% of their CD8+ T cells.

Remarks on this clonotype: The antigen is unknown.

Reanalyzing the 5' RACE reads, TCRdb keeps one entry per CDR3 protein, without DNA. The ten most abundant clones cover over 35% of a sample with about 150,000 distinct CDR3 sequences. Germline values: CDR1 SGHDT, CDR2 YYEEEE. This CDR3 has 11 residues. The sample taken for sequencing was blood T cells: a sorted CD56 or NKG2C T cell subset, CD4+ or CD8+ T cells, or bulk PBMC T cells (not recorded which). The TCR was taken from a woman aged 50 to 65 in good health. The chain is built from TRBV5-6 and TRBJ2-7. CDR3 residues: CASRSVGEQYF.